Each of the 14 T cell receptor beta chains below was sequenced from the same sample in a study of T-cell memory formation after mild COVID-19. TCRdb used MiXCR to reprocess the 5' RACE reads, holding one entry per CDR3 protein. The sample records about 200,000 distinct CDR3 sequences, approximately 20% being singletons. Sample: PBMCs or a T cell subset sorted from them (not recorded which). These receptors were collected from an adult woman who had mild COVID-19 (a few samples of this study predate the infection). Cell type and time point are not known.

This sequence joins TRBV30 and TRBJ1-2; D remains unclear. CDR1 GTSNPN and CDR2 SVGIG come from the germline V gene (reference sequence). This CDR3 has 15 residues. V shed 0 bases and J shed 4 bases, with 15 bases lying between them. CDR3 DNA sequence: TGTGCCTGGAGTGTCACGGACGGCGGGCTCTATGGCTACACCTTC. Translation: CAWSVTDGGLYGYTF.

V is TRBV29-1 and J is TRBJ2-2; TRBD2 matches at 13 bases. Unmatched junction bases numbered 8, after V lost 4 bases and J lost 6 bases. This CDR3 has 16 amino acids. The germline V gene has CDR1 SQVTM and CDR2 ANQGSEA. For the CDR3, the DNA is TGCAGCGTTGTGGGACTAGCGGGAAAGGGGGCCGGGGAGCTGTTTTTT. Protein sequence: CSVVGLAGKGAGELFF.

This clonotype was counted many times. The chain is built from TRBV4-1 and TRBJ1-1, with 8 bases aligning to TRBD1. The CDR3 is 15 residues long. V dropped 3 bases and J dropped 2; count of bases not matched to a gene: 5. Germline V gives CDR1 MGHRA, CDR2 YSYEKL. CDR3 nucleotides: TGCGCCAGCAGCCAGATACAGGGGGGTAACACTGAAGCTTTCTTT. Its protein product is CASSQIQGGNTEAFF.

This clonotype has just a few counts. The chain couples TRBV5-1 to TRBJ2-7; D possibly corresponds to TRBD1 (5 bases). Trimming removed 0 bases from V and 2 bases from J, with 9 bases in between. CDR1 is SGHRS and CDR2 is YFSETQ in the germline V gene. This CDR3 has 14 residues. CDR3 sequence (DNA): TGCGCCAGCAGCTTGGGGAAGGACACCTACGAGCAGTACTTC. Amino acids: CASSLGKDTYEQYF.

Ten or more counts support this clonotype. The V call is TRBV12-5, the J call TRBJ1-1, with 10 bases that match TRBD1. This CDR3 is built from 14 residues. CDR1 and CDR2 (germline): LGHNT, FRNRAP. With 7 bases clipped from V and 1 base from J, the junction kept 3 bases outside the gene matches. The CDR3 bases are TGTGCTAGTGCCGGGGACAGGGGGAACACTGAAGCTTTCTTT. This sequence encodes CASAGDRGNTEAFF.

This clonotype was seen more than once but under ten times. The chain carries TRBV24-1 and TRBJ2-7, with 11 bases that match TRBD1. The germline gives CDR1 KGHDR, CDR2 SFDVKD. Germline trimming cut 3 bases from V and 2 bases from J; bases unmatched to any gene: 2. The CDR3 is made up of 15 amino acids. CDR3 DNA: TGTGCCACCAGTGATCCGGGACAGGGGGCCTACGAGCAGTACTTC. Translating gives CATSDPGQGAYEQYF.

V usage is TRBV5-1 and J usage is TRBJ2-3; no clear D. Trimming stripped 1 base from V and 5 bases from J, with 14 bases between. There are 15 residues in the CDR3. Germline V gene data show CDR1 as SGHRS and CDR2 as YFSETQ. The CDR3 DNA reads as TGCGCCAGCAGCTTGTCGGCAGCATCCGGAGATACGCAGTATTTT. It encodes CASSLSAASGDTQYF.

This chain connects TRBV7-2 to TRBJ2-1; 9 bases line up with TRBD2. The trim removed 1 base at V and 6 bases at J, leaving 16 bases unmatched. CDR1 is SGHTA and CDR2 is FQGNSA in the germline V gene. This CDR3 has 19 residues. The CDR3 protein is CASSLGATSGKGVINEQFF. The CDR3 DNA reads TGTGCCAGCAGCTTAGGGGCGACTAGCGGAAAGGGGGTTATCAATGAGCAGTTCTTC. The whole variable domain, filled in from reference TRBV7-2 and TRBJ2-1, reads GAGVSQSPSNKVTEKGKDVELRCDPISGHTALYWYRQSLGQGLEFLIYFQGNSAPDKSGLPSDRFSAERTGGSVSTLTIQRTQQEDSAVYLCASSLGATSGKGVINEQFFGPGTRLTVL.

At least ten counts were recorded for this clonotype. The V gene is TRBV7-9, the J gene TRBJ2-7; D uncertain. V lost 1 base to trimming and J lost 6 bases, with 7 bases between them. The CDR3 covers 12 residues. Germline V gives CDR1 SEHNR, CDR2 FQNEAQ (reference sequence). CDR3 sequence reads: CASSLDWGEQYF. The CDR3, as DNA: TGTGCCAGCAGCTTAGATTGGGGCGAGCAGTACTTC.

Ten or more counts support this clonotype. The chain uses TRBV7-2 and TRBJ1-2, with TRBD1 identical over 7 bases. The CDR3 sequence is 13 residues long. CDR1 SGHTA and CDR2 FQGNSA come from the germline V gene. V dropped 4 bases and J dropped 2; count of bases not matched to a gene: 1. CDR3 DNA: TGTGCCAGCAGCTCGACAGGGAACTATGGCTACACCTTC. Its protein is CASSSTGNYGYTF. The entire variable domain, with the rest obtained from reference TRBV7-2 and TRBJ1-2, is as follows: GAGVSQSPSNKVTEKGKDVELRCDPISGHTALYWYRQSLGQGLEFLIYFQGNSAPDKSGLPSDRFSAERTGGSVSTLTIQRTQQEDSAVYLCASSSTGNYGYTFGSGTRLTVV.

This clonotype was recorded a few times. This chain joins TRBV7-9 and TRBJ1-5, with a tentative D call TRBD1 (5 bases). Germline-derived CDR1 and CDR2 are SEHNR and FQNEAQ (reference sequence). The V gene lost 4 bases and the J gene lost 4 bases, with 17 bases spanning the gap. CDR3 size: 16 residues. The DNA for the CDR3 is TGTGCCAGCAGCTCGGGCTATGTGGGGGGGAATCAGCCCCAGCATTTT. Its translation is CASSSGYVGGNQPQHF.

This clonotype turned up a few times. The V and J genes are TRBV7-2 and TRBJ1-1; D is unclear. Germline CDR1 and CDR2: SGHTA and FQGNSA. Trimming stripped 5 bases from V and 5 bases from J, with 12 bases between. The length of the CDR3 is 13 residues. CDR3 coding DNA: TGTGCCAGCAGCCTAACTCTGGGTACTGAAGCTTTCTTT. This translates into CASSLTLGTEAFF.

In its sample, this clonotype was seen a few times. V and J are TRBV3-1 and TRBJ2-5; D might be TRBD2 (6 bases). V gave up 4 bases and J gave up 7 bases, with 16 bases separating them. Germline-derived CDR1 and CDR2 are LGHDT and YNNKEL (reference sequence). There are 14 residues in the CDR3. The DNA for the CDR3 is TGTGCCAGCAGCCCCTCAGTGGGTAGCGGGACCCAGTACTTC. It is translated as CASSPSVGSGTQYF.

The rearrangement links TRBV11-2 to TRBJ1-3; 8 nucleotides line up with TRBD1. After removal of 5 bases from V and 0 bases from J, the junction contained 3 bases not matched to a gene. Germline lookup yields CDR1 SGHAT and CDR2 FQNNGV. The CDR3 consists of 15 residues. The CDR3 reads CASSGDRSSGNTIYF. In DNA form, the CDR3 reads TGTGCCAGCAGCGGGGACAGGAGCTCTGGAAACACCATATATTTT.